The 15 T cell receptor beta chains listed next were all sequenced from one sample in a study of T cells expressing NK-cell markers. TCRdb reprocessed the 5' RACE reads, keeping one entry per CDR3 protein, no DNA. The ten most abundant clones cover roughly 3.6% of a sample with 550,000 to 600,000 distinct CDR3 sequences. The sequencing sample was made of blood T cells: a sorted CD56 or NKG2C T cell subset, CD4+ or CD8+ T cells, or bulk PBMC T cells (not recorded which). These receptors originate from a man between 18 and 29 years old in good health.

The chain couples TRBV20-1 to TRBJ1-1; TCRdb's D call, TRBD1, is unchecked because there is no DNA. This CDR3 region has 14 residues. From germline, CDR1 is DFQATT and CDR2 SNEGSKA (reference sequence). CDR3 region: CSATSRQGNTEAFF.

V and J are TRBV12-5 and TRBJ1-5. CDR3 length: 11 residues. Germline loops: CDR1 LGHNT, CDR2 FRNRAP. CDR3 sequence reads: CASGVNQPQHF. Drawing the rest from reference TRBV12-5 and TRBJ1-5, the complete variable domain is DARVTQTPRHKVTEMGQEVTMRCQPILGHNTVFWYRQTMMQGLELLAYFRNRAPLDDSGMPKDRFSAEMPDATLATLKIQPSEPRDSAVYFCASGVNQPQHFGDGTRLSIL.

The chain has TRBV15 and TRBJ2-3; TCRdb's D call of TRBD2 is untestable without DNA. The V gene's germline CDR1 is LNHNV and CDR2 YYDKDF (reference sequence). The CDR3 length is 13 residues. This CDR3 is CATSALQQGTQYF.

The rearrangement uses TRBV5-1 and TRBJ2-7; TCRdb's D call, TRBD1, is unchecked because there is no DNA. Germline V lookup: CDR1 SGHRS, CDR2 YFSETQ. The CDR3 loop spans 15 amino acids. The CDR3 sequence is CASSLGVGGSYEQYF. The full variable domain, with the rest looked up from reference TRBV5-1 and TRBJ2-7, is KAGVTQTPRYLIKTRGQQVTLSCSPISGHRSVSWYQQTPGQGLQFLFEYFSETQRNKGNFPGRFSGRQFSNSRSEMNVSTLELGDSALYLCASSLGVGGSYEQYFGPGTRLTVT.

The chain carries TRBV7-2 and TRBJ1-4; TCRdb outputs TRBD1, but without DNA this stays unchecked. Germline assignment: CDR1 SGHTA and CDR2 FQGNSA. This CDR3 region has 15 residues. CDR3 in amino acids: CASSLFGRGNEKLFF.

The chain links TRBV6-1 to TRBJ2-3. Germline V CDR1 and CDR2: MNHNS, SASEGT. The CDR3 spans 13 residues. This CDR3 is CASRDSSTDTQYF.

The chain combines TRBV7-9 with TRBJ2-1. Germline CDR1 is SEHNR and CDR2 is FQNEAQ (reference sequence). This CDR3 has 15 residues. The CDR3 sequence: CASSFYGSSYNEQFF.

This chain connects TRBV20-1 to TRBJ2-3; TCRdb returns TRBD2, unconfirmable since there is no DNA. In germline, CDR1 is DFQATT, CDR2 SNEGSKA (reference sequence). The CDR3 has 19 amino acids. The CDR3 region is CSARTGLAGGPGLFATQYF.

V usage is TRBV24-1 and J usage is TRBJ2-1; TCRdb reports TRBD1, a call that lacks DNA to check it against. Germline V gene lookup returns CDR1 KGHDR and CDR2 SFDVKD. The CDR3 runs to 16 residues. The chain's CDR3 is CATSPGTPVSYNEQFF.

CDR3 amino acids: CAWSVITGSYEQYF. This chain connects TRBV30 to TRBJ2-7; with no DNA, the TCRdb D assignment of TRBD1 cannot be verified. Germline CDR1 is GTSNPN and CDR2 is SVGIG (reference sequence). The CDR3 spans 14 residues.

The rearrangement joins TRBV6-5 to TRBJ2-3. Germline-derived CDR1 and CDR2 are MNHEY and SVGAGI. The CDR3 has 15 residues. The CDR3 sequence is CASSYSARVRTAQYF.

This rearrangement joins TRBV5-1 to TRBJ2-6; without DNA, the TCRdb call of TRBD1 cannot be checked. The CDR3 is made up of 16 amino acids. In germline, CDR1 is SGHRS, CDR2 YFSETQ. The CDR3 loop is CASSLALRTGRGVLTF.

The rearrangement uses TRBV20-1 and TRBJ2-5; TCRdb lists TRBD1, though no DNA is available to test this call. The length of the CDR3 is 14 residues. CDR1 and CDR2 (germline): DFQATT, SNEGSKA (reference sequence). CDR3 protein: CSARSTGQTFFQYF.

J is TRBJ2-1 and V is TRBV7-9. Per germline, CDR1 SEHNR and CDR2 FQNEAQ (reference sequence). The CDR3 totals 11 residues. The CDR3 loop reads CASSVINEQFF.

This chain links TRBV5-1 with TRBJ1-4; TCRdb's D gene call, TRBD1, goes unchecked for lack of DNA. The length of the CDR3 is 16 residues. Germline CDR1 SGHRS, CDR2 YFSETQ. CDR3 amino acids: CASSLGSTGTNEKLFF.